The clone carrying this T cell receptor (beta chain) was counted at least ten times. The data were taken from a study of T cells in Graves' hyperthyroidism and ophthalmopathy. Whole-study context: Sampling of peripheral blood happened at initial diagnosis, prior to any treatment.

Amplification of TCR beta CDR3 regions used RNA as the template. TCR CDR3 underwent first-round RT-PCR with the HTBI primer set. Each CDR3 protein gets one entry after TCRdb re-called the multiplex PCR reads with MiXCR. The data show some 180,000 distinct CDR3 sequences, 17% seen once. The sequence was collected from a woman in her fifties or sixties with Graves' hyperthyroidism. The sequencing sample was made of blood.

CDR3: CASTTRGNQETQYF. The CDR3 DNA reads as TGTGCCAGCACCACCCGTGGGAACCAAGAGACCCAGTACTTC. The rearrangement joins TRBV12-3 or TRBV12-4 to TRBJ2-5; D ambiguous. This CDR3 comprises 14 residues. V gave up 7 bases and J gave up 0 bases, with 12 bases separating them.